A selection of T cell receptor beta chains follows, all from one sample in a study of blood T cells in healthy people across ages. TCRdb reprocessed the 5' RACE reads with MiXCR, giving one entry per CDR3 protein. The sample lists around 710,000 distinct CDR3 sequences, 40% to 45% seen once, with 20% to 25% in the top ten. Specimen: blood. These receptors originate from a woman aged 55 to 70 in good health. Each CDR3 is given with its conserved first and last residue. The D gene is left open where the match is weak. Size values are once, few and many counts, or a class for expanded clones, and some rows have none.

j_call	clone_size	d_call	v_call	cdr3_nt	cdr3_aa
TRBJ2-7	.	TRBD1	TRBV5-5	TGTGCCAGCAGCTTGGGCCAGACAGGGTGGTACGAGCAGTACTTC	CASSLGQTGWYEQYF
TRBJ2-7	.	.	TRBV12-3/TRBV12-4	TGTGCCAGCAGTTTAGAGGGGATTACCTACGAGCAGTACTTC	CASSLEGITYEQYF
TRBJ2-3	.	TRBD2	TRBV4-2	TGTGCCAGCAGCCAATCACTAGCGGGGGGGCGCACAGATACGCAGTATTTT	CASSQSLAGGRTDTQYF
TRBJ2-3	.	.	TRBV28	TGTGCCAGCAGTTCCACCTATACGCAGTATTTT	CASSSTYTQYF
TRBJ1-3	.	.	TRBV15	TGTGCCACCAGCAACTACGGTCTGGGAAACACCATATATTTT	CATSNYGLGNTIYF
TRBJ2-1	.	.	TRBV6-5	TGTGCCAGCAGTTTCAACTCAAACCAGGGGGGGGAGCAGTTCTTC	CASSFNSNQGGEQFF
TRBJ2-3	once	.	TRBV29-1	TGCAGCGTGGGCGACGAAGGAGGAGATACGCAGTATTTT	CSVGDEGGDTQYF
TRBJ1-5	.	.	TRBV4-1	TGCGCCAGCAGCCAAGACCCGGCAGCCAAATTCAGTGGCAATCAGCCCCAGCATTTT	CASSQDPAAKFSGNQPQHF
TRBJ2-7	.	TRBD2	TRBV11-1	TGTGCCAGCAGCTCCTACAAGGGAGGGTCACCCTACGAGCAGTACTTC	CASSSYKGGSPYEQYF
TRBJ2-1	.	TRBD2	TRBV3-1	TGTACCAGCAGCAATAGCGGGGGGGCCTACAATGAGCAGTTCTTC	CTSSNSGGAYNEQFF
TRBJ1-5	.	.	TRBV6-5	TGTGCCAGCAGTCTTCATCACGGAGCAGGCGATCAGCCCCAGCATTTT	CASSLHHGAGDQPQHF
TRBJ1-1	few	.	TRBV10-3	TGTGCCATCGTCACCACGAGCGAAAAGAACACTGAAGCTTTCTTT	CAIVTTSEKNTEAFF
TRBJ2-7	.	TRBD1	TRBV20-1	TGCAGTGCTAGCAGACAGGGGGCAACCTACGAGCAGTACTTC	CSASRQGATYEQYF
TRBJ2-3	.	TRBD2	TRBV4-2	TGTGCCAGCAGCCGCGAGACTAGCGGGAGTTCAGATACGCAGTATTTT	CASSRETSGSSDTQYF
TRBJ2-5	.	.	TRBV7-8	TGTGCCAGCAGCTTAACGCTGGGTGGGGAGACCCAGTACTTC	CASSLTLGGETQYF
TRBJ2-7	few	TRBD1	TRBV7-2	TGTGCCAGCAGCTCCCTTGTCGGGACAGGGGGTTACGAGCAGTACTTC	CASSSLVGTGGYEQYF
TRBJ2-3	.	TRBD2	TRBV12-3/TRBV12-4	TGTGCCAGCAGTGGGACTAGCGGGGGCAATACGCAGTATTTT	CASSGTSGGNTQYF
TRBJ2-7	many	.	TRBV5-1	TGCGCCAGCAGCCCTGGGGGGGCCTTCTACGAGCAGTACTTC	CASSPGGAFYEQYF
TRBJ2-5	few	.	TRBV2	TGTGCCAGCAGTGGGGGGACGGGAGAGACCCAGTACTTC	CASSGGTGETQYF
TRBJ2-3	.	TRBD2	TRBV7-2	TGTGCCAGCAGCTTAGAGGGTAGCGGGGGGAGGTTTGCAGATACGCAGTATTTT	CASSLEGSGGRFADTQYF
TRBJ2-7	.	TRBD2	TRBV29-1	TGCAGCGTTGAAGTCGGCAGCGGGGCGTACGAGCAGTACTTC	CSVEVGSGAYEQYF
TRBJ2-1	.	TRBD2	TRBV12-3/TRBV12-4	TGTGCCAGCAGTTTTCGGGGGGGATCTGGAGATGAGCAGTTCTTC	CASSFRGGSGDEQFF
TRBJ2-1	few	.	TRBV6-2/TRBV6-3	TGTGCCTTGGGGGGCCGAACCTACAATGAGCAGTTCTTC	CALGGRTYNEQFF
TRBJ2-1	few	.	TRBV7-2	TGTGCCAGCAGCCTCCTCGGGCCGGGCCAGGGCAATGAGCAGTTCTTC	CASSLLGPGQGNEQFF
TRBJ1-6	.	.	TRBV9	TGTGCCAGCAGCCTCGACAGAAGAAATTCACCCCTCCACTTT	CASSLDRRNSPLHF
TRBJ2-3	.	TRBD2	TRBV5-1	TGCGCCAGCAGCCCGACTAGCGGATGGGGCACAGATACGCAGTATTTT	CASSPTSGWGTDTQYF
TRBJ2-1	many	.	TRBV11-2	TGTGCCAGCAGCTTAGGGCGAAAGACTTTGAGCTCCTACAATGAGCAGTTCTTC	CASSLGRKTLSSYNEQFF
TRBJ2-1	few	TRBD1	TRBV20-1	TGCAGTGCTATCACCGGGACAGGGAACAATGAGCAGTTCTTC	CSAITGTGNNEQFF
TRBJ2-7	many	TRBD2	TRBV10-3	TGTGCCATCAGTGGGGGACTAGCGGGACCTTCCTACGAGCAGTACTTC	CAISGGLAGPSYEQYF
TRBJ2-3	many	TRBD2	TRBV7-2	TGTGCCAGCAGCCCCCGACTAGCGGGAGCAGCAGATACGCAGTATTTT	CASSPRLAGAADTQYF
TRBJ1-4	.	.	TRBV20-1	TGCAGTGCTAGTGGGGCAGGGACTAATGAAAAACTGTTTTTT	CSASGAGTNEKLFF
TRBJ2-1	few	TRBD2	TRBV4-2	TGTGCCAGCAGCCCCTTGACTAGCGGGGGGGCGGGGGACAATGAGCAGTTCTTC	CASSPLTSGGAGDNEQFF
TRBJ2-7	.	.	TRBV20-1	TGCAGTGCTTGCGGACCTTCGTTCCCCGAGCAGTACTTC	CSACGPSFPEQYF
TRBJ2-7	once	TRBD2	TRBV28	TGTGCCGGCAGGGACCCGGGACTAGCGGGACAGCACGAGCAGTACTTC	CAGRDPGLAGQHEQYF
TRBJ2-2	.	.	TRBV10-1	TGCGCCAGCAGTGAGTCTGTTTCGAACACCGGGGAGCTGTTTTTT	CASSESVSNTGELFF
TRBJ2-3	.	TRBD2	TRBV4-3	TGCGCCAGCAGCCAACTACCACCAGCGGGGGGAAACACAGATACGCAGTATTTT	CASSQLPPAGGNTDTQYF
TRBJ2-7	many	.	TRBV25-1	TGTGCCAGCAATAAGGGGAGGTCCTACGAGCAGTACTTC	CASNKGRSYEQYF
TRBJ2-3	.	.	TRBV5-8	TGTGCCAGCAGCATTCAAGTGGGCGGACCTGGGGATACGCAGTATTTT	CASSIQVGGPGDTQYF
TRBJ2-3	.	.	TRBV29-1	TGCAGCGTTGAACTGACGCAGGGCTTGGGAACAGATACGCAGTATTTT	CSVELTQGLGTDTQYF
TRBJ1-1	.	TRBD1	TRBV12-3/TRBV12-4	TGTGCCAGCAGAGCCGGGACAGGTGGTTCTGAAGCTTTCTTT	CASRAGTGGSEAFF
TRBJ2-1	once	.	TRBV6-2/TRBV6-3	.	CASSRTDEQFFGF
TRBJ2-6	.	.	TRBV5-1	TGCGCCAGCAGCTTGGCGACGACGGTGCCGTCTGGGGCCAACGTCCTGACTTTC	CASSLATTVPSGANVLTF
TRBJ2-3	many	TRBD2	TRBV29-1	TGCAGCGGCCACCACCCGGGACTAGCGGGAGGAGATACGCAGTATTTT	CSGHHPGLAGGDTQYF
TRBJ1-6	.	.	TRBV28	TGTGCCAGCAGTTTTATTGGACAGTTAAATTCACCCCTCCACTTT	CASSFIGQLNSPLHF
TRBJ2-1	.	TRBD1	TRBV6-5	TGTGCCAGCAGTGGGGACAGTGTAGGGTATGAGCAGTTCTTC	CASSGDSVGYEQFF
TRBJ2-7	once	.	TRBV10-3	TGTGCCATCAGCCGACAGGCTGACTCCTACGAGCAGTACTTC	CAISRQADSYEQYF
TRBJ1-2	.	.	TRBV5-1	TGCGCCAGCAGCTCCAAGGAGGGTGAAGGCGGCTACACCTTC	CASSSKEGEGGYTF
TRBJ2-7	.	.	TRBV7-9	TGTGCCAGCAGCAGGCCCCGGGCAGATGCCTACGAGCAGTACTTC	CASSRPRADAYEQYF
TRBJ2-1	.	.	TRBV9	TGTGCCGGCAGCGGATCTGGGGTCGAGCAGTTCTTC	CAGSGSGVEQFF
TRBJ2-7	.	.	TRBV2	TGTGCCAGCGGGACAACTTCCTACGAGCAGTACTTC	CASGTTSYEQYF
TRBJ2-1	.	.	TRBV6-5	TGTGCCAGCAGTTACTCGTCTAGCGCCTACAATGAGCAGTTCTTC	CASSYSSSAYNEQFF
TRBJ2-7	.	TRBD1	TRBV12-3/TRBV12-4	TGTGCCAGCAGTCCAGTTACAGGGGGCGAGCAGTACTTC	CASSPVTGGEQYF
TRBJ2-5	.	.	TRBV20-1	TGCAGTGCTCCCGACAGATCGGGAGAGCAGTACTTC	CSAPDRSGEQYF
TRBJ2-2	.	.	TRBV28	TGTGCCAGCAGTTTTTCAGGGAGGAACACCGGGGAGCTGTTTTTT	CASSFSGRNTGELFF
TRBJ2-1	few	TRBD2	TRBV5-1	TGCGCCAGCAGCCCTGCGGGGGGTCCGAGCAGCTCCTACAATGAGCAGTTCTTC	CASSPAGGPSSSYNEQFF
TRBJ1-2	few	.	TRBV19	TGTGCCAGTAGTATACCAGGGTCCCGCGGCTACACCTTC	CASSIPGSRGYTF